One sample yielded the 14 T cell receptor beta chains listed below, sequenced in a study of OX40 agonist ivuxolimab in advanced cancers. The method was immunoSEQ multiplex PCR; TCRdb's version includes in-frame clones alone and lacks a portion of them. The sample contains about 64,000 clones, approximately 81% of which appear only once. The material was CD4+ or CD8+ T cells sorted from blood, obtained in a trial of the OX40 agonist ivuxolimab. Receptors were obtained from an adult with an advanced solid tumor such as melanoma, head and neck, liver or kidney cancer.

The genes are TRBV19 and TRBJ2-2; 12 bases align to TRBD2. CDR1 LNHDA and CDR2 SQIVND come from the germline V gene (reference sequence). CDR3 size: 17 residues. J was trimmed by 1 base and V by 5 bases; bases with no gene match: 5. CDR3 sequence reads: CASSPLAGGKNTGELFF. For the CDR3, the DNA is TGTGCCAGTAGTCCCCTAGCGGGGGGGAAGAACACCGGGGAGCTGTTTTTT.

This chain links TRBV5-4 with TRBJ2-1; the match to TRBD1 covers 8 bases. The CDR3 extends over 17 amino acids. V trimming: 2 bases; J trimming: 9 bases; junction bases outside the gene matches: 16. Germline assignment: CDR1 SGHNT and CDR2 YYREEE (reference sequence). CDR3 in DNA: TGTGCCAGCAGCTTCGGGACAGGCAGCAGCGGAGTGCGTGAGCAGTTCTTC. Translation: CASSFGTGSSGVREQFF.

V is TRBV4-2 and J is TRBJ2-7; 8 nucleotides line up with TRBD2. In germline, CDR1 is LGHNA, CDR2 YNFKEQ. The CDR3 extends over 15 amino acids. V shed 1 base, J shed 2 bases, and the junction held 4 bases outside the gene matches. The CDR3 DNA follows: TGTGCCAGCAGCCAAGCTAGCGGGTACGCCTACGAGCAGTACTTC. Its translation: CASSQASGYAYEQYF.

V usage is TRBV7-8 and J usage is TRBJ2-2; TRBD2 agrees at 11 bases. The CDR3 is made up of 17 amino acids. V dropped 1 base and J dropped 4; count of bases not matched to a gene: 5. Looked up from germline, CDR1 is SGHVS and CDR2 is FQNEAQ. The DNA for the CDR3 is TGTGCCAGCAGCTTAGTAGCGGGGGGGCCGGTCACCGGGGAGCTGTTTTTT. Its translation: CASSLVAGGPVTGELFF.

In this sample, this clone turned up once. The chain is built from TRBV2 and TRBJ1-2; D gene unclear. CDR3 length: 15 amino acids. Germline V gene lookup returns CDR1 SNHLY and CDR2 FYNNEI. V was trimmed by 3 bases and J by 4 bases, leaving 15 bases between them. CDR3 sequence (DNA): TGTGCCAGCAGTGAGGGATTGAGAACCCTCTATGGCTACACCTTC. This sequence encodes CASSEGLRTLYGYTF.

This sequence joins TRBV12-5 and TRBJ2-7; D is uncertain. Trimming shortened V by 6 bases and J by 12 bases, and 18 bases separated the two germline ends. This CDR3 has 12 residues. From germline, CDR1 is LGHNT and CDR2 FRNRAP. CDR3 in amino acids: CASGGHESAPYF. CDR3 in DNA: TGTGCTAGTGGGGGCCATGAATCAGCTCCGTACTTC.

There are a few counts of this clone. The V gene is TRBV30, the J gene TRBJ1-2; the match to TRBD1 covers 7 bases. Germline lookup yields CDR1 GTSNPN and CDR2 SVGIG (reference sequence). J lost 6 bases, V lost 1 base, and 11 bases had no gene match. The CDR3 is 15 amino acids. The CDR3 coding sequence is TGTGCCTGGAGTGGAAACAGGGGCGGCTGGGATGGCTACACCTTC. As protein: CAWSGNRGGWDGYTF.

The J gene is TRBJ2-4, the V gene TRBV5-6; 11 bases agree with TRBD1. Unmatched junction bases numbered 5, after V lost 4 bases and J lost 2 bases. This CDR3 is built from 16 residues. Germline V lookup: CDR1 SGHDT, CDR2 YYEEEE. CDR3 sequence reads: CASSQDRGPTKNIQYF. DNA for the CDR3: TGTGCCAGCAGCCAGGACAGGGGGCCAACCAAAAACATTCAGTACTTC.

The V and J genes are TRBV25-1 and TRBJ2-5, with 8 bases that match TRBD2. The CDR3 is 12 residues long. V was clipped by 9 bases and J by 4 bases; unmatched bases: 4. CDR1 and CDR2 from the germline V gene are MGHDK and SYGVNS. The CDR3 is CAREAGVETQYF. The CDR3, as DNA: TGTGCCAGAGAAGCGGGAGTAGAGACCCAGTACTTC. Complete variable domain (other parts from reference TRBV25-1 and TRBJ2-5): EADIYQTPRYLVIGTGKKITLECSQTMGHDKMYWYQQDPGMELHLIHYSYGVNSTEKGDLSSESTVSRIRTEHFPLTLESARPSHTSQYLCAREAGVETQYFGPGTRLLVL.

This sequence joins TRBV7-9 and TRBJ2-7; D uncertain. The CDR3 has 12 amino acids. In germline, CDR1 is SEHNR, CDR2 FQNEAQ (reference sequence). With 2 bases removed from V and 2 bases from J, the gap between germline ends came to 4 bases. The CDR3 is CASSLTPYEQYF. The CDR3, as DNA: TGTGCCAGCAGCTTAACCCCCTACGAGCAGTACTTC.

The rearrangement links TRBV10-3 to TRBJ2-5, with D unclear. The CDR3 contains 11 residues. The germline V gene has CDR1 ENHRY and CDR2 SYGVKD. Trimming stripped 6 bases from V and 3 bases from J, with 5 bases between. As DNA, the CDR3 is TGTGCCATCAGGAACGAAGAGACCCAGTACTTC. This codes for CAIRNEETQYF.

This clone has a single count. The rearrangement joins TRBV20-1 to TRBJ2-2; D possibly corresponds to TRBD1 (6 bases). The CDR3 contains 11 residues. Germline V gene sequence: CDR1 DFQATT, CDR2 SNEGSKA (reference sequence). The V gene lost 7 bases and the J gene lost 8 bases, with 11 bases spanning the gap. In DNA, the CDR3 is TGCAGTGTCAGGGGTTCGGGGGAGCTGTTTTTT. Its translation is CSVRGSGELFF.

The rearrangement uses TRBV18 and TRBJ1-5; D remains ambiguous. CDR1 KGHSH and CDR2 LQKENI come from the germline V gene. This CDR3 region has 13 residues. Trimming stripped 4 bases from V and 3 bases from J, with 7 bases between. CDR3 residues: CASSRATNQPQHF. The CDR3 DNA reads TGTGCCAGCTCACGGGCCACCAATCAGCCCCAGCATTTT.

The chain links TRBV5-1 to TRBJ2-3; no definite D call. The length of the CDR3 is 15 residues. Between the trimmed V and J ends, which lost 0 bases and 0 bases, there was a span of 8 bases. The germline CDR1 and CDR2 sequences are SGHRS and YFSETQ. The CDR3 nucleotides read TGCGCCAGCAGCTTGGCCAGTAAGAGCACAGATACGCAGTATTTT. It translates to CASSLASKSTDTQYF.